This T cell receptor beta chain was captured by sequencing in a study of T cell responses to AZD1222 COVID-19 vaccine. Background on the study: Second-dose recipients at about 4 or about 12 weeks were treated as one pooled group.

This clone appeared once. The target antigen is unknown. The protocol was immunoSEQ multiplex PCR, while the TCRdb copy is restricted to in-frame clones and leaves out a portion. The sample holds about 79,000 clones, 80% seen once. There are 14 residues in the CDR3. The V gene's germline CDR1 is SGHRS and CDR2 YFSETQ. V gave up 2 bases and J gave up 4 bases; unmatched junction bases: 2. Whole-study findings and limits: Breadth and depth of Spike-specific TCRs rose after two AZD1222 doses.

The receptor comes from an adult in good health. The rearrangement uses TRBV5-1 and TRBJ2-7; TRBD1 agrees at 11 bases. This specimen was peripheral blood, taken on day 0 of AZD1222 vaccination. CDR3 DNA: TGCGCCAGCAGCTTTGGGACAGGGGGTTACGAGCAGTACTTC. It translates to CASSFGTGGYEQYF.